The present T cell receptor beta chain was sequenced within a study of tissue T cells after allogeneic stem cell transplantation. The CDR3 sequence is 14 residues long. CDR1 is GTSNPN and CDR2 is SVGIG in the germline V gene (reference sequence). Trimming cost V 5 bases and J 9 bases; bases outside gene matches: 13. Libraries were prepared by immunoSEQ multiplex PCR; TCRdb keeps only in-frame clonotypes and omits some of them. The sample carries 8,000 to 10,000 clones, approximately 64% recorded once. The chain carries TRBV30 and TRBJ1-2, with TRBD1 matching over 9 bases. This receptor was identified in a woman aged 18-55 years with breast cancer. The starting material was tissue from the ileum, obtained at autopsy. The CDR3 protein is CAWWRTGEGTSYTF. Here the CDR3 DNA reads TGTGCCTGGTGGCGGACAGGGGAGGGGACTAGCTACACCTTC.